The clone carrying this T cell receptor beta chain was found many times. Germline assignment: CDR1 ENHRY and CDR2 SYGVKD. V lost 6 bases and J 9 bases, leaving 9 bases between the germline ends. The CDR3 has 11 residues. TCRdb re-called the 5' RACE reads with MiXCR, one entry per CDR3 protein. The sample carries around 63,000 distinct CDR3 sequences, around 16% recorded once. This sample was taken from a study of T cells of healthy individuals. The origin of this receptor is a human donor in good health. The genes are TRBV10-3 and TRBJ2-1; D ambiguous. The CDR3, as DNA: TGTGCCATCAGGGAGAACGCTGAGCAGTTCTTC. Protein: CAIRENAEQFF.